The 20 T cell receptor beta chains listed next were all sequenced from one sample in a study of shared clonotypes between healthy human individuals. Using immunoSEQ multiplex PCR, the repertoire was profiled, and TCRdb retains in-frame clones only, with some absent. The sample yields 2,100,000 or so clones, 90% to 96% seen once. The sequenced material came from naive CD4+ T cells sorted from blood. Sample subset: CD45RA+ positively selected. The source is a young man in good health.

This sequence joins TRBV30 and TRBJ1-2, with TRBD1 matching over 9 bases. The CDR3 spans 17 residues. V trimming: 0 bases; J trimming: 4 bases; junction bases outside the gene matches: 12. Per the germline V gene, CDR1 is GTSNPN and CDR2 is SVGIG (reference sequence). The DNA of the CDR3 is TGTGCCTGGAGTGTACTTAGCCCCGGGACAGGGCTCTATGGCTACACCTTC. It translates to CAWSVLSPGTGLYGYTF. The complete variable domain, with remaining parts taken from reference TRBV30 and TRBJ1-2, reads SQTIHQWPATLVQPVGSPLSLECTVEGTSNPNLYWYRQAAGRGLQLLFYSVGIGQISSEVPQNLSASRPQDRQFILSSKKLLLSDSGFYLCAWSVLSPGTGLYGYTFGSGTRLTVV.

J is TRBJ2-7 and V is TRBV7-6; D is possibly TRBD2 (6 bases). The CDR3 is made up of 12 amino acids. Deletions cut 8 bases from V and 5 bases from J, with 13 bases between. The germline CDR1 and CDR2 sequences are SGHVS and FNYEAQ. The CDR3 nucleotides read TGTGCCAGCGGGCCCGGGGGACACGAGCAGTACTTC. This sequence encodes CASGPGGHEQYF.

The gene calls are TRBV6-1 and TRBJ2-7, with D perhaps TRBD1 (6 bases). Germline-derived CDR1 and CDR2 are MNHNS and SASEGT. V was shortened by 5 bases and J by 4 bases, with 15 bases between the two germline ends. The CDR3 length is 14 residues. The CDR3 region has the DNA TGTGCCAGCAGTAACCGGGACAAACCATACGAGCAGTACTTC. Translating gives CASSNRDKPYEQYF.

J is TRBJ2-2 and V is TRBV30, with D maybe TRBD1 (5 bases). Germline V gives CDR1 GTSNPN, CDR2 SVGIG (reference sequence). The CDR3 loop spans 15 amino acids. Trimming took off 2 bases at V and 2 bases at J, with 12 bases between the two ends. CDR3 DNA sequence: TGTGCCTGGAGTATCAGGACAATTAACACCGGGGAGCTGTTTTTT. Protein sequence: CAWSIRTINTGELFF.

This chain joins TRBV6-1 and TRBJ2-3; 8 bases line up with TRBD1. V shed 4 bases, J shed 5 bases, and the junction held 8 bases outside the gene matches. The CDR3 has 15 residues. CDR1 is MNHNS and CDR2 is SASEGT in the germline V gene. In DNA, the CDR3 is TGTGCCAGCAGTGGGCACGGGACAGGCGTAGATACGCAGTATTTT. Its protein product is CASSGHGTGVDTQYF.

This chain connects TRBV7-2 to TRBJ2-7; 8 bases fit TRBD1. The V gene's germline CDR1 is SGHTA and CDR2 FQGNSA. This CDR3 region has 14 residues. V lost 0 bases, J lost 7 bases, and 5 bases stayed unmatched. In nucleotides, the CDR3 is TGTGCCAGCAGCTTAGCTCAGGGGGCGAGAGAGCAGTACTTC. It specifies CASSLAQGAREQYF.

The chain couples TRBV7-2 to TRBJ2-7; possibly TRBD2 for D (5 bases). CDR3 size: 12 residues. V was clipped by 5 bases and J by 12 bases, with 17 bases between them. Per germline, CDR1 SGHTA and CDR2 FQGNSA. CDR3: CASSGRRGDGYF. CDR3 in DNA: TGTGCCAGCAGCGGCAGACGGGGAGACGGGTACTTC.

V gene TRBV28 combines with J gene TRBJ2-5; D is unclear. Germline-derived CDR1 and CDR2 are MDHEN and SYDVKM. CDR3 length: 14 residues. V gave up 5 bases and J gave up 5 bases, with 15 bases separating them. CDR3 protein: CASSPVPVWETQYF. CDR3 sequence (DNA): TGTGCCAGCAGTCCCGTCCCCGTTTGGGAGACCCAGTACTTC.

V gene TRBV10-3 combines with J gene TRBJ2-1; the D is unclear. CDR3 size: 13 residues. V dropped 2 bases and J dropped 6 bases, with 8 bases sitting between them. From germline, CDR1 is ENHRY and CDR2 SYGVKD. The CDR3 sequence is CAISERDSNEQFF. CDR3 bases: TGTGCCATCAGTGAGAGGGATTCCAATGAGCAGTTCTTC.

The chain joins TRBV10-1 to TRBJ2-7, with 13 bases aligning to TRBD2. The germline V gene has CDR1 WNHNN and CDR2 SYGVQD (reference sequence). The CDR3 extends over 15 amino acids. Trimming took 7 bases from V and 0 from J; bases not matched to a gene: 3. CDR3 in amino acids: CASNRTSGGSYEQYF. DNA for the CDR3: TGCGCCAGCAACCGGACTAGCGGGGGCTCCTACGAGCAGTACTTC.

This rearrangement joins TRBV5-1 to TRBJ1-4; no definite D call. The CDR3 extends over 14 amino acids. In germline, CDR1 is SGHRS, CDR2 YFSETQ. V lost 5 bases and J 3 bases, leaving 11 bases between the germline ends. CDR3 DNA sequence: TGCGCCAGCAGTATCTCGGGCTCTAATGAAAAACTGTTTTTT. The encoded protein is CASSISGSNEKLFF.

As regards this clone: The same CDR3 is also encoded by other DNA sequences in this sample. The chain joins TRBV27 to TRBJ1-6, with TRBD1 as a possible D gene (5 bases). The V end lost 1 base, the J end lost 5 bases, and 6 bases lay between the germline ends. The CDR3 contains 14 residues. Germline CDR1 MNHEY, CDR2 SMNVEV (reference sequence). The CDR3 region has the DNA TGTGCCAGCAGTTTATGGGGGAATAATTCACCCCTCCACTTT. As protein: CASSLWGNNSPLHF.

This chain uses TRBV11-3 with TRBJ2-7; 9 bases are a match to TRBD1. Trimming cost V 6 bases and J 7 bases; bases outside gene matches: 10. Germline loops: CDR1 SGHNT, CDR2 YENEEA. The CDR3 totals 14 residues. This CDR3 reads CASSPTGGSGEQYF. DNA for the CDR3: TGTGCCAGCAGTCCCACAGGGGGCTCGGGAGAGCAGTACTTC.

The gene calls are TRBV25-1 and TRBJ1-1, with 7 bases lining up with TRBD1. V was pared by 3 bases and J by 8 bases, with 6 bases of the junction left unmatched. The length of the CDR3 is 13 residues. The germline V gene encodes CDR1 MGHDK and CDR2 SYGVNS. The CDR3 sequence is CASSDTGAREAFF. CDR3 sequence (DNA): TGTGCCAGCAGTGACACAGGGGCCCGGGAAGCTTTCTTT.

The genes are TRBV6-5 and TRBJ2-3, with TRBD2 identical over 8 bases. The CDR3 consists of 14 residues. Germline loops: CDR1 MNHEY, CDR2 SVGAGI. J lost 6 bases, V lost 7 bases, and 9 bases had no gene match. The CDR3 DNA sequence: TGTGCCAGCATTCCAGGGACTAGTGGGGATACGCAGTATTTT. Residues: CASIPGTSGDTQYF.

In regard to this clone: Other DNA sequences within the sample encode an identical CDR3. Here the CDR3 DNA reads TGTGCCAGCAGCTTGATAGGGGGTTACGAGCAGTACTTC. It codes for CASSLIGGYEQYF. The chain uses TRBV7-2 and TRBJ2-7; tentatively, D is TRBD1 (6 bases). Per germline, CDR1 SGHTA and CDR2 FQGNSA. This CDR3 is built from 13 residues. With 3 bases removed from V and 4 bases from J, the gap between germline ends came to 10 bases. Based on the CDR3 plus reference TRBV7-2 and TRBJ2-7, the full variable domain is GAGVSQSPSNKVTEKGKDVELRCDPISGHTALYWYRQSLGQGLEFLIYFQGNSAPDKSGLPSDRFSAERTGGSVSTLTIQRTQQEDSAVYLCASSLIGGYEQYFGPGTRLTVT.

The V and J genes are TRBV10-1 and TRBJ2-2; perhaps TRBD2 as D (6 bases). The CDR3 length is 17 residues. Deletions cut 5 bases from V and 1 base from J, with 17 bases between. CDR1 and CDR2 from the germline V gene are WNHNN and SYGVQD (reference sequence). In DNA, the CDR3 is TGCGCCAGCAGTTTCCACCCGGGACTCGAGAACACCGGGGAGCTGTTTTTT. Amino acid sequence: CASSFHPGLENTGELFF.

The chain links TRBV5-1 to TRBJ1-2; the match to TRBD1 covers 7 bases. This CDR3 contains 14 residues. CDR1 and CDR2 from the germline V gene are SGHRS and YFSETQ. Germline trimming cut 4 bases from V and 4 bases from J; bases unmatched to any gene: 7. CDR3: CASSPDRDVYGYTF. DNA for the CDR3: TGCGCCAGCAGCCCCGACAGGGACGTCTATGGCTACACCTTC.

The chain joins TRBV13 to TRBJ2-1; 9 nucleotides match TRBD1. V gave up 5 bases and J gave up 8 bases; unmatched junction bases: 10. The CDR3 consists of 15 residues. Germline V gene data show CDR1 as PRHDT and CDR2 as FYEKMQ (reference sequence). CDR3 sequence (DNA): TGTGCCAGCAGCCTCACCGGGACAGGGACCGATGAGCAGTTCTTC. It translates to CASSLTGTGTDEQFF.

The rearrangement joins TRBV10-2 to TRBJ2-5; D possibly uses TRBD1 or TRBD2 (5 bases each). CDR3 length: 11 residues. Germline CDR1 and CDR2: WSHSY and SAAADI. V was trimmed by 8 bases and J by 4 bases, leaving 8 bases between them. CDR3 residues: CASGTGETQYF. In DNA form, the CDR3 reads TGCGCCAGCGGGACGGGAGAGACCCAGTACTTC.